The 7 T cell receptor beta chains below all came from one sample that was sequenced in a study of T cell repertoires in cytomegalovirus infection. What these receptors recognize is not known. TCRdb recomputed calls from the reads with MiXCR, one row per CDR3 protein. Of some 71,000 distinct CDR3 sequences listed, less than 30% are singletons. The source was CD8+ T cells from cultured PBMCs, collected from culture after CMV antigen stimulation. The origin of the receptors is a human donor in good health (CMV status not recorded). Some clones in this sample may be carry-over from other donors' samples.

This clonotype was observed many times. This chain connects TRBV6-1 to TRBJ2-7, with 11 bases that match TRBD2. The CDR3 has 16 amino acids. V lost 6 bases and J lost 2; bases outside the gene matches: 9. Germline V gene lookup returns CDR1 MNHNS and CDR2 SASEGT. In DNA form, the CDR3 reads TGTGCCAGCAGGCGAACCACTAGCGGGGGTGCCTACGAGCAGTACTTC. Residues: CASRRTTSGGAYEQYF.

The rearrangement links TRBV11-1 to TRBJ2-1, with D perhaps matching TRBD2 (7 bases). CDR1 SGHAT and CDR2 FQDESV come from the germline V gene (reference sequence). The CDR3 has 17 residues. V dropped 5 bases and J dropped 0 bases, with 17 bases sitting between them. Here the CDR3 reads CASSHDVGGGSYNEQFF. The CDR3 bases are TGTGCCAGCAGCCACGACGTAGGGGGGGGCTCCTACAATGAGCAGTTCTTC.

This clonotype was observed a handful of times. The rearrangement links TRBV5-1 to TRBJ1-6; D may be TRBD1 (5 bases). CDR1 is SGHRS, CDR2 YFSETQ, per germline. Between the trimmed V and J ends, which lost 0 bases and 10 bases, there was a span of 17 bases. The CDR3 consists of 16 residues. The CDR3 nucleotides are TGCGCCAGCAGCTTGGGTACGGCTTTGTCAGGGTCACCCCTCCACTTT. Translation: CASSLGTALSGSPLHF.

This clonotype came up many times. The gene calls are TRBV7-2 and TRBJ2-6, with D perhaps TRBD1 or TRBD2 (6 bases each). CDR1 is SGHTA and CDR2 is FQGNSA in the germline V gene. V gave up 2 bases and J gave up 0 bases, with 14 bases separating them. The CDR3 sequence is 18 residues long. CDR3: CASSLRGAFNSGANVLTF. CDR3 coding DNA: TGTGCCAGCAGCTTAAGGGGGGCGTTCAACTCTGGGGCCAACGTCCTGACTTTC.

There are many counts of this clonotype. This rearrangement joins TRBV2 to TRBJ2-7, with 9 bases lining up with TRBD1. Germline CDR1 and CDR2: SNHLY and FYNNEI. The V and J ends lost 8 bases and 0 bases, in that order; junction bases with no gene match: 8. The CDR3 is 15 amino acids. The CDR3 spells CASGGQGRSSYEQYF. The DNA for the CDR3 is TGTGCCAGCGGGGGACAGGGAAGGTCCTCCTACGAGCAGTACTTC.

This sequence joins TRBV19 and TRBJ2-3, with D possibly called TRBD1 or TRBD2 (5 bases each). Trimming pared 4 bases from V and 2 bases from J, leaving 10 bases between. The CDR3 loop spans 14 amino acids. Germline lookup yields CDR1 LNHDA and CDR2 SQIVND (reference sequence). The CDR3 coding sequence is TGTGCCAGTAGTAGCCGGGACCCCACAGATACGCAGTATTTT. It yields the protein CASSSRDPTDTQYF.

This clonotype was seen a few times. CDR3 sequence (DNA): TGCGCCAGCAAGAGAGATGGATCTGACACCGGGGAGCTGTTTTTT. Amino acids: CASKRDGSDTGELFF. The rearrangement uses TRBV5-1 and TRBJ2-2; D uncertain. The length of the CDR3 is 15 residues. Germline V gives CDR1 SGHRS, CDR2 YFSETQ. Deletions cut 6 bases from V and 3 bases from J, with 15 bases between.